This T cell receptor beta chain was profiled in a study of blood T cell repertoires in COVID-19. Study details: Some COVID-19 samples were acute and others convalescent; all came from the United States, Italy and Spain. PBMCs, B-cell-depleted T cells, or T cells provided the cDNA or gDNA that made up the material.

The V gene lost 5 bases and the J gene lost 13 bases, with 21 bases spanning the gap. In germline, CDR1 is SNHLY, CDR2 FYNNEI. The CDR3 contains 13 residues. Authors' methods: Reference gene primer amplification gave estimated nucleated cell counts. TCRdb's copy holds only in-frame clones and misses some; the assay was immunoSEQ multiplex PCR. D and trimming were read from the DNA, whereas the V and J calls and clone size are those reported in that table. The data hold roughly 53,000 clones, with less than 95% observed a single time. Sequencing used peripheral blood. The chain uses TRBV2 and TRBJ2-7; a weak D match, TRBD1 (6 bases). This TCR derives from a woman between 40 and 55 years old with active COVID-19. CDR3 DNA sequence: TGTGCCAGCAGTACGGATATTGGGACACCCCCCTACTTC. It codes for CASSTDIGTPPYF.